The sequence of this TCR beta chain was determined in a study of blood T cell repertoires in COVID-19. For the study at large: Some COVID-19 samples were acute and others convalescent; all came from the United States, Italy and Spain. Sources were T cells, B-cell-depleted T cells, or PBMCs; the material itself was cDNA or gDNA.

To note about this clone: At the DNA level, this CDR3 is encoded by other sequences in the same sample as well.

The method was immunoSEQ multiplex PCR; TCRdb's version includes in-frame clones alone and lacks a portion of them. The sample includes some 290,000 clones, around 86% of them seen just once. Looked up from germline, CDR1 is LGHDT and CDR2 is YNNKEL (reference sequence). This CDR3 is 15 amino acids long. The germline V and J ends were trimmed by 0 bases and 0 bases, with 3 bases remaining between them. Source material: peripheral blood. This TCR derives from an older woman with active or convalescent COVID-19. The chain recombines TRBV3-1 (or the pseudogene TRBV3-2) with TRBJ2-6, with D uncertain. The CDR3 DNA follows: TGTGCCAGCAGCCAAGACAGCTCTGGGGCCAACGTCCTGACTTTC. It is translated as CASSQDSSGANVLTF.